This entry lists 31 T cell receptor beta chains sequenced from one sample in a study of T cells in women clearing cervical HPV infection (dated by TCRdb to about 2018). Libraries were built with the immunoSEQ multiplex PCR assay. The table comes from immuneACCESS by way of TCRdb, which keeps in-frame sequences with V and J called. Part of the clones is missing from these tables; in studies checked, under half for an unresolved V gene and the rest for unknown reasons. The sample has fewer than 40,000 clones on record. Under 8% of the sample is in the top ten clones. The sample consisted of blood buffy coat. These receptors originate from a woman aged 18-69 years with a cervical HPV16 infection that either progressed to CIN3+ or cleared (not recorded which).

As concerns this clone: The CDR3 end lies 3 residues beyond the end of the read and is filled in from the germline J gene. The chain employs TRBV7-2 and TRBJ1-6; D may be TRBD1 (5 bases). This CDR3 comprises 15 residues. V lost 2 bases, J lost 10 bases, and 15 bases lay in between. In germline, CDR1 is SGHTA, CDR2 FQGNSA. Here the CDR3 reads CASSLRQSLESPLHF. Incomplete CDR3 DNA: TGTGCCAGCAGCTTAAGACAGTCGCTGGAGTCACCC.

CDR3 region: CSASLTGGGGIYF. The CDR3 DNA, read in part, is TGCAGTGCTTCGCTGACAGGGGGTGGTGGC. This rearrangement joins TRBV20-1 to TRBJ1-3, with 9 bases matching TRBD1. The read is 3 residues too short to cover the CDR3 end, so that end is filled in from the germline J gene. Looked up from germline, CDR1 is DFQATT and CDR2 is SNEGSKA (reference sequence). The CDR3 sequence is 13 residues long.

Details on this clone: The CDR3 goes on 3 residues after the read ends, and that part is filled in from the germline J gene. The V and J genes are TRBV7-8 and TRBJ1-2, with D perhaps matching TRBD1 (5 bases). CDR3 length: 16 residues. Germline V gene data show CDR1 as SGHVS and CDR2 as FQNEAQ. Trimming shortened V by 2 bases and J by 4 bases, and 17 bases separated the two germline ends. CDR3 amino acids: CASSLRKQGTIYGYTF. The sequenced part of the CDR3 DNA is TGTGCCAGCAGCTTAAGGAAGCAGGGCACAATCTATGGC. The complete variable domain, with remaining parts taken from reference TRBV7-8 and TRBJ1-2, reads GAGVSQSPRYKVAKRGQDVALRCDPISGHVSLFWYQQALGQGPEFLTYFQNEAQLDKSGLPSDRFFAERPEGSVSTLKIQRTQQEDSAVYLCASSLRKQGTIYGYTFGSGTRLTVV.

About this clone itself: The read finishes 3 residues shy of the CDR3 end, and the germline J gene is used to complete it. V is TRBV6-2 or TRBV6-3 and J is TRBJ2-3, with no clear D. The CDR3 spans 14 residues. Deletions cut 8 bases from V and 2 bases from J, with 14 bases between. Germline-derived CDR1 and CDR2 are MNHEY and SVGEGT. CDR3 sequence reads: CASRVNLLTDTQYF. CDR3 bases read: TGTGCCAGCCGCGTCAATTTGCTCACAGATACG.

For this clone: The read is 3 residues too short to cover the CDR3 end, so that end is filled in from the germline J gene. The chain combines TRBV7-8 with TRBJ2-2; 9 bases are shared with TRBD1. CDR3 length: 17 amino acids. The germline gives CDR1 SGHVS, CDR2 FQNEAQ. The sequenced part of the CDR3 DNA is TGTGCCAGCAGCCCCAGTCCTACAGGGGGCGCCGGTGAAAAG. It encodes CASSPSPTGGAGEK. The CDR3, in full, reads CASSPSPTGGAGEKLFF.

About this clone itself: Coverage ceases 3 residues before the CDR3 finishes, and the germline J gene fills in the end. This sequence joins TRBV19 and TRBJ1-4; 12 nucleotides agree with TRBD1. CDR3 size: 15 residues. Trimming at V came to 9 bases and at J to 7 bases, leaving 9 bases not matched to a gene. Germline-derived CDR1 and CDR2 are LNHDA and SQIVND (reference sequence). CDR3 DNA, as far as it was read: TGTGCCAGCGAGGGACAGGGGGCGATGGTTGAAAAA. Translated: CASEGQGAMVEK. In full, the CDR3 reads CASEGQGAMVEKLFF.

As regards this clone: The junction differs from germline at one of its ends, possibly a read error. The CDR3 extends 3 residues past the end of the read, so its final part is completed from the germline J gene. V and J are TRBV4-2 and TRBJ1-5; D remains unclear. The CDR3 is 15 amino acids. The germline V gene has CDR1 LGHNA and CDR2 YNFKEQ. CDR3 in amino acids: CASSQDPNSNQPQHF. The covered CDR3 bases are TGCGCCAGCAGCCAAGATCCTAACAGCAATCAGCCC.

As to this clone: Read sequence stops 3 residues before the CDR3 end, and the germline J gene provides the missing end. The chain combines TRBV2 with TRBJ2-2; weak D call: TRBD2 (5 bases). The V gene's germline CDR1 is SNHLY and CDR2 FYNNEI. The CDR3 runs 14 residues. The DNA read from the CDR3 is TGTGCCAGCAGTGTTTGGACTTTGAATGAAAAG. Translating gives CASSVWTLNEK. The CDR3 reads in full as CASSVWTLNEKLFF.

As to this clone: The missing CDR3 end, 3 residues past where the read stops, is filled in from the germline J gene. This chain joins TRBV18 and TRBJ2-5, with D maybe TRBD2 (6 bases). This CDR3 has 16 amino acids. The ends were cut back, 6 bases at V and 2 bases at J, with 19 bases in the middle. Germline V CDR1 and CDR2: KGHSH, LQKENI. The CDR3 is CASSLTTGTSQETQYF. The sequenced part of the CDR3 DNA is TGTGCCAGCTCGCTGACCACGGGGACTTCACAAGAGACC.

Remarks on this clone: Read sequence stops 3 residues before the CDR3 end, and the germline J gene provides the missing end. The chain joins TRBV20-1 to TRBJ1-1; tentative D call: TRBD1 (5 bases). Per germline, CDR1 DFQATT and CDR2 SNEGSKA (reference sequence). Deletions cut 5 bases from V and 1 base from J, with 8 bases between. The CDR3 covers 12 residues. The part of the CDR3 DNA that was read is TGCAGTGCTTTCAGGGAGAACACTGAA. This gives the protein CSAFRENTE. The full CDR3 is CSAFRENTEAFF.

A note on this clone: The read finishes 3 residues shy of the CDR3 end, and the germline J gene is used to complete it. The chain recombines TRBV7-2 with TRBJ1-1, with D possibly TRBD1 on 5 matching bases. V was pared by 5 bases and J by 1 base, with 8 bases between. Germline V CDR1 and CDR2: SGHTA, FQGNSA. CDR3 length: 13 amino acids. CDR3 DNA (partial): TGTGCCAGCAGCGCCGACAGGAACACTGAA. Protein: CASSADRNTE. The complete CDR3 sequence is CASSADRNTEAFF.

On this clone: The read halts 3 residues ahead of the CDR3 end, with the missing end drawn from the germline J gene. The J gene is TRBJ1-5, the V gene TRBV5-5, with TRBD1 matching 7 bases. CDR3 length: 15 amino acids. Germline CDR1 and CDR2: SGHKS and YYEKEE (reference sequence). The J segment lost 3 bases and the V segment lost 4 bases, leaving 7 bases of the junction unmatched. The CDR3 DNA, read in part, is TGTGCCAGCAGCACGAGGGGACAGATCAATCAGCCC. Protein product: CASSTRGQINQP. In full, the CDR3 reads CASSTRGQINQPQHF.

With respect to this clone: The read ends 3 residues before the CDR3 terminus; that terminus is restored from the germline J gene. The chain links TRBV20-1 to TRBJ1-1; D might be TRBD1 (5 bases). CDR3 length: 13 amino acids. Trimming pared 5 bases from V and 1 base from J, leaving 11 bases between. Per the germline V gene, CDR1 is DFQATT and CDR2 is SNEGSKA (reference sequence). The covered CDR3 bases are TGCAGTGCTTGGACAAATCGGAACACTGAA. It is translated as CSAWTNRNTE. The whole CDR3 is CSAWTNRNTEAFF.

Notes on this clone: The read terminates 3 residues before the CDR3 end, so the remaining end is supplied by the germline J gene. V and J are TRBV7-2 and TRBJ2-4; 11 bases are a match to TRBD1. This CDR3 has 14 amino acids. Germline loops: CDR1 SGHTA, CDR2 FQGNSA. The CDR3 loop is CASNRDRGYYGQYF. CDR3 DNA, as far as it was read: TGTGCCAGCAACCGGGACAGGGGGTACTATGGT. Full variable domain (missing parts from reference TRBV7-2 and TRBJ2-4): GAGVSQSPSNKVTEKGKDVELRCDPISGHTALYWYRQSLGQGLEFLIYFQGNSAPDKSGLPSDRFSAERTGGSVSTLTIQRTQQEDSAVYLCASNRDRGYYGQYFGAGTRLSVL.

Regarding this clone: The read terminates 3 residues ahead of where the CDR3 ends, so the germline J gene completes it. The chain is built from TRBV19 and TRBJ2-2, with 7 bases identical to TRBD1. The V segment lost 4 bases and the J segment 6 bases; nucleotides outside the gene matches: 5. The CDR3 sequence is 14 residues long. Germline CDR1 reads LNHDA; CDR2 reads SQIVND (reference sequence). The CDR3 loop is CASSTRQGPGELFF. The DNA read from the CDR3 is TGTGCCAGTAGTACCCGACAGGGCCCCGGGGAG.

A remark on this clone: The CDR3 is cut off 3 residues early in the read; its end comes from the germline J gene. The chain is built from TRBV9 and TRBJ2-3; tentative D call: TRBD2 (6 bases). This CDR3 spans 17 amino acids. The germline V gene encodes CDR1 SGDLS and CDR2 YYNGEE. V was cut by 4 bases and J by 0 bases, with 18 bases left in between. The covered CDR3 bases are TGTGCCAGCAGCTTGCGAAACGGGGACTCTAGCACAGATACG. Translated, it gives CASSLRNGDSSTDT. The entire CDR3 is CASSLRNGDSSTDTQYF.

On this clone: The read halts 3 residues ahead of the CDR3 end, with the missing end drawn from the germline J gene. The genes are TRBV4-2 and TRBJ2-2; TRBD1 agrees at 11 bases. CDR1 is LGHNA and CDR2 is YNFKEQ in the germline V gene. The CDR3 runs to 16 residues. The CDR3 DNA, read in part, is TGTGCCAGCAGCCAGGAAAGGACAGGGGGCGATGAAAAG. This codes for CASSQERTGGDEK. The full CDR3 sequence reads CASSQERTGGDEKLFF.

A note on this clone: The CDR3 end is not reached by the read, which stops 3 residues before it; the germline J gene fills it in. The chain employs TRBV14 and TRBJ2-7, with D uncertain. The CDR3 is 13 amino acids. The V and J ends lost 4 bases and 0 bases respectively, with 7 bases between them. The germline V gene encodes CDR1 SGHDN and CDR2 FVKESK. The part of the CDR3 DNA that was read is TGTGCCAGCAGCCCTAGGAGCTCCTACGAG. Protein sequence: CASSPRSSYE. The whole CDR3 is CASSPRSSYEQYF.

In regard to this clone: The read halts 3 residues ahead of the CDR3 end, with the missing end drawn from the germline J gene. This chain uses TRBV27 with TRBJ1-6; D remains ambiguous. V was trimmed by 4 bases and J by 7 bases, leaving 14 bases between them. Germline V gene sequence: CDR1 MNHEY, CDR2 SMNVEV (reference sequence). There are 15 residues in the CDR3. The CDR3 region is CASSSQNFINSPLHF. The sequenced CDR3 bases are TGTGCCAGCAGTTCCCAAAACTTCATAAATTCACCC.

For this clone: The read falls 3 residues short of the CDR3 end, and the missing part is taken from the germline J gene. The rearrangement joins TRBV6-2 or TRBV6-3 to TRBJ1-2, with D unresolved. This CDR3 comprises 14 residues. The germline V gene encodes CDR1 MNHEY and CDR2 SVGEGT. CDR3 bases read: TGTGCCAGCAGTCGCGGAGTCCCCTACAATGAC. Its protein is CASSRGVPYND. The CDR3 as a whole reads CASSRGVPYNDYTF.

Regarding this clone: The read ends 3 residues early relative to the CDR3; the germline J gene fills the gap. V and J are TRBV20-1 and TRBJ2-2; 8 bases agree with TRBD1. The CDR3 extends over 15 amino acids. CDR1 is DFQATT, CDR2 SNEGSKA, per germline (reference sequence). The CDR3 region is CSARPGTGPSEKLFF. The CDR3 bases that were read are TGCAGTGCTAGGCCGGGGACAGGTCCATCTGAAAAG.

Regarding this clone: The read gets to within 3 residues of the CDR3 end, and the germline J gene fills in the rest. The rearrangement joins TRBV18 to TRBJ1-1; D gene uncertain. Germline V gene data show CDR1 as KGHSH and CDR2 as LQKENI. The CDR3 consists of 13 residues. The sequenced CDR3 bases are TGTGCCAGCTCATTATCGCCTGCGGCAACA. Its protein is CASSLSPAAT. The CDR3 in full is CASSLSPAATAFF.

In regard to this clone: The read comes to an end 3 residues before the CDR3 does, leaving the germline J gene to fill in the end. This chain connects TRBV10-3 to TRBJ2-3; D is possibly TRBD2 (7 bases). The CDR3 runs to 18 residues. Trimming left V 6 bases short and J 4 bases short, with 26 bases between. CDR1 and CDR2 from the germline V gene are ENHRY and SYGVKD. This CDR3 is CAISTPIRWGGLPDTQYF. The CDR3 DNA, read in part, is TGTGCCATCAGCACTCCCATAAGGTGGGGGGGCCTGCCAGATACG.

As for this clone: The sequenced fragment ends 3 residues before the CDR3 boundary, so the rest is inferred from the germline J gene. The chain combines TRBV7-2 with TRBJ1-5; 8 bases are shared with TRBD1. Trimming at V came to 5 bases and at J to 1 base, leaving 4 bases not matched to a gene. CDR1 and CDR2 from the germline V gene are SGHTA and FQGNSA. CDR3 length: 15 amino acids. The chain's CDR3 is CASSPRTGSNQPQHF. The covered CDR3 bases are TGTGCCAGCAGCCCAAGGACAGGGAGCAATCAGCCC.

Of note for this clone: The CDR3 extends 3 residues past the end of the read, so its final part is completed from the germline J gene. This chain joins TRBV11-2 and TRBJ2-1; 9 nucleotides agree with TRBD2. Trimming cost V 1 base and J 7 bases; bases outside gene matches: 5. Germline V lookup: CDR1 SGHAT, CDR2 FQNNGV. The CDR3 length is 15 residues. This CDR3 reads CASSLVAGALNEQFF. The sequenced part of the CDR3 DNA is TGTGCCAGCAGCTTAGTAGCGGGAGCCTTGAATGAG.

Comments on this clone: An end of the junction differs from the germline gene, which may be a read error. The CDR3 bases that were read are TGTGCCAGCAGCGTAGCAACTAGCGGGGGAAAAGAGACC. Translating gives CASSVATSGGKET. The entire CDR3 sequence reads CASSVATSGGKETQYF. This chain uses TRBV7-6 with TRBJ2-5; 11 nucleotides agree with TRBD2. The read terminates 3 residues ahead of where the CDR3 ends, so the germline J gene completes it. CDR1 is SGHVS and CDR2 is FNYEAQ in the germline V gene. The CDR3 loop spans 16 amino acids.

Regarding this clone: The CDR3 goes on 3 residues after the read ends, and that part is filled in from the germline J gene. The V and J genes are TRBV19 and TRBJ1-2; 10 nucleotides align to TRBD1. CDR1 is LNHDA, CDR2 SQIVND, per germline (reference sequence). CDR3 length: 14 residues. The covered CDR3 bases are TGTGCCAGTAGTTTGGGGACAGGGGTCCACGAC. Translating gives CASSLGTGVHD. The CDR3 as a whole reads CASSLGTGVHDYTF.

A remark on this clone: Sequencing ends 3 residues short of the CDR3 end; the germline J gene provides the rest. The chain joins TRBV20-1 to TRBJ2-5; 12 nucleotides line up with TRBD2. The CDR3 spans 15 residues. Per the germline V gene, CDR1 is DFQATT and CDR2 is SNEGSKA (reference sequence). The junction had 6 bases not matched to a gene; V was cut back by 3 bases and J by 4 bases. Incomplete CDR3 DNA: TGCAGTGCTAGTCGTCTAGCGGGGGGGCTAGAGACC. Its translation is CSASRLAGGLET. The complete CDR3 sequence is CSASRLAGGLETQYF.

About this clone itself: The CDR3 is cut off 3 residues early in the read; its end comes from the germline J gene. The chain employs TRBV20-1 and TRBJ1-3, with 7 nucleotides matching TRBD1. This CDR3 contains 13 residues. V lost 5 bases to trimming and J lost 2 bases; unmatched junction nucleotides: 3. The germline gives CDR1 DFQATT, CDR2 SNEGSKA (reference sequence). The CDR3 loop is CSADRDTGNTIYF. The sequenced CDR3 bases are TGCAGTGCTGACAGGGATACTGGAAACACC.

Concerning this clone: The DNA ends 3 residues before the CDR3 does, and the rest of the CDR3 is filled in from the germline J gene. V and J are TRBV30 and TRBJ2-2; no reliable D call. Germline V gene lookup returns CDR1 GTSNPN and CDR2 SVGIG (reference sequence). This CDR3 has 15 residues. The CDR3 spells CAWSVGVRVTEKLFF. The part of the CDR3 DNA that was read is TGTGCCTGGAGTGTTGGCGTCCGAGTGACTGAAAAG.

A word on this clone: The read terminates 3 residues ahead of where the CDR3 ends, so the germline J gene completes it. This rearrangement joins TRBV20-1 to TRBJ2-3; no definite D call. This CDR3 comprises 13 residues. CDR1 and CDR2 (germline): DFQATT, SNEGSKA (reference sequence). The chain's CDR3 is CSARDRVQETQYF. CDR3 bases read: TGCAGTGCTAGAGATCGGGTCCAAGAGACG.